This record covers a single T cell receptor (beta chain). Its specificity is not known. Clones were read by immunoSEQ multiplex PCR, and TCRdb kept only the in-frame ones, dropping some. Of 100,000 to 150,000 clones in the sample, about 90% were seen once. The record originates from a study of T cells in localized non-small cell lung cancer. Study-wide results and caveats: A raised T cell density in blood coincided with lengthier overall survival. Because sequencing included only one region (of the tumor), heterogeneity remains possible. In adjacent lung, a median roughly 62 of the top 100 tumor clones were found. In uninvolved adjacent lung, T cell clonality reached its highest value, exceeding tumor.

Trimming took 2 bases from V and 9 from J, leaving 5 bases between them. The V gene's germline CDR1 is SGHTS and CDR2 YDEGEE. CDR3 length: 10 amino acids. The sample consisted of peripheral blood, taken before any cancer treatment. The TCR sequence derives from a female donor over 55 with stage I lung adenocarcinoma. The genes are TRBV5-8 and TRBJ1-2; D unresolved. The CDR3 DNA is TGTGCCAGCAGCTTCACACGCTACACCTTC. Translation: CASSFTRYTF.